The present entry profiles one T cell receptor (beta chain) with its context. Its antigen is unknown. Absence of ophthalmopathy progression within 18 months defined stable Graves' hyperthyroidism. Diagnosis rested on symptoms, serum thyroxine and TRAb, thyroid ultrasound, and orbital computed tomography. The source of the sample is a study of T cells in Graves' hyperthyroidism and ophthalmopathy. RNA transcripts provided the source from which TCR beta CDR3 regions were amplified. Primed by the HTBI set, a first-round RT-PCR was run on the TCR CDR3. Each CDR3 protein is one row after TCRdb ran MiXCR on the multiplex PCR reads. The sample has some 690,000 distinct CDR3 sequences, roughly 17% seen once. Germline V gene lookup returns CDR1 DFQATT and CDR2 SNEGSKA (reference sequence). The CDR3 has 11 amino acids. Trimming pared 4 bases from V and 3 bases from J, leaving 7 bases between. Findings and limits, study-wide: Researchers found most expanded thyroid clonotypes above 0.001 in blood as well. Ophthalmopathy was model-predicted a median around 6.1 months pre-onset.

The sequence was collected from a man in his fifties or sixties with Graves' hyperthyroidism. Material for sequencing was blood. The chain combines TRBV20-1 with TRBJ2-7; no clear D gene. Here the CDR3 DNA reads TGCAGTGCTAATTATCGCTACGAGCAGTACTTC. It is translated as CSANYRYEQYF.